The T cell receptor (beta chain) described here comes from a study of blood T cell repertoires in COVID-19. TCRdb's table, derived via immunoSEQ multiplex PCR, lists solely in-frame clones and lacks some. The sample records under 200,000 clones, 80% being singletons. Germline V gene lookup returns CDR1 ENHRY and CDR2 SYGVKD. This CDR3 is 15 amino acids long. V trimming: 3 bases; J trimming: 5 bases; junction bases outside the gene matches: 2. The chain couples TRBV10-3 to TRBJ2-5; 14 bases match TRBD2. Material: peripheral blood. This TCR was recovered from a man in his sixties or seventies with active or convalescent COVID-19. For the CDR3, the DNA is TGTGCCATCAGTGACCGGACTAGCGGGAGGGAGACCCAGTACTTC. Its protein product is CAISDRTSGRETQYF.